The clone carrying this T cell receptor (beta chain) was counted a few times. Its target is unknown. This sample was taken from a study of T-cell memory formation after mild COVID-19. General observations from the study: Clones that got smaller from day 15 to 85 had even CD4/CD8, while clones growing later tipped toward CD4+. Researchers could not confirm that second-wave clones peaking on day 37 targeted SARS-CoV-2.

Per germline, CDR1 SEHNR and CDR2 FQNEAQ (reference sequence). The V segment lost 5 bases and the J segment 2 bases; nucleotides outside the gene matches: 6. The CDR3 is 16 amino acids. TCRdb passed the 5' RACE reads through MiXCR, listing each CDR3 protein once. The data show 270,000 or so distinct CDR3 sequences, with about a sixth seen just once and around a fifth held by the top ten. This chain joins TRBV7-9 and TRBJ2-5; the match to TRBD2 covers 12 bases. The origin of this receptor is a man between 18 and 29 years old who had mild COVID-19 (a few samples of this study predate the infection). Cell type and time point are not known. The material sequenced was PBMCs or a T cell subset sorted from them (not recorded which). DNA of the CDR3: TGTGCCAGCAGCGGACGGACTAGCGGGGCTCAAGAGACCCAGTACTTC. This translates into CASSGRTSGAQETQYF.